Below are 25 T cell receptor beta chains sequenced from a single sample in a study of tumor-infiltrating lymphocytes in primary liver carcinoma. Unsorted bulk tissue, roughly 20-32 mg of it, served as the source for co-extraction of RNA and DNA. Making TCR beta cDNA involved around 540 ng total RNA and a constant-region primer. Construction of TCR beta libraries relied on three successive nested multiplex PCR rounds employing slightly modified ARM-PCR. The first two PCR rounds used TRBV1-TRBV30 forward primers with a C-beta reverse primer, about 10 cycles each. TCRdb re-called the multiplex PCR reads through MiXCR, storing one row per CDR3 protein. This table holds roughly 100,000 distinct CDR3 sequences, 80% to 85% found once. Material: liver tumor tissue from sampling region 3. Subset noted: tumor region T3, left-lateral pole. All receptors derive from a man in his forties or fifties with primary liver carcinoma and hepatitis B virus infection.

This clonotype was detected ten times or more. The chain recombines TRBV19 with TRBJ2-5; 8 bases are shared with TRBD1. Germline V CDR1 and CDR2: LNHDA, SQIVND (reference sequence). The trim removed 4 bases at V and 4 bases at J, leaving 11 bases unmatched. This CDR3 spans 16 amino acids. The CDR3 DNA follows: TGTGCCAGTAGTACTTCCGGGACAGGCTGGGTAGAGACCCAGTACTTC. Encoded protein: CASSTSGTGWVETQYF.

DNA of the CDR3: TGTGCCAGCAGCTTAGATCTGGGGATGGTTCGGCCCCAGCATTTT. Residues: CASSLDLGMVRPQHF. V gene TRBV11-3 combines with J gene TRBJ1-5; D not certain. The V end lost 0 bases, the J end lost 9 bases, and 15 bases lay between the germline ends. This CDR3 has 15 residues. Germline CDR1 SGHNT, CDR2 YENEEA.

This clonotype has a single count. An end of the junction does not agree with germline; a read error may underlie this. The chain combines TRBV7-8 with TRBJ1-1, with D unresolved. The germline CDR1 and CDR2 sequences are SGHVS and FQNEAQ. The CDR3 consists of 13 residues. CDR3 sequence: CARSLEQSRGAFF. CDR3 DNA: TGTGCCAGAAGCTTAGAGCAGAGCCGAGGAGCTTTCTTT.

The rearrangement uses TRBV11-1 and TRBJ2-3; 9 bases are a match to TRBD2. Trimming at V came to 5 bases and at J to 11 bases, leaving 17 bases not matched to a gene. CDR1 SGHAT and CDR2 FQDESV come from the germline V gene (reference sequence). The CDR3 sequence is 16 residues long. The CDR3 DNA is TGTGCCAGCAGCGGCAACCCGGCGGGAGGGGTGAATATGCAGTATTTT. Translation gives CASSGNPAGGVNMQYF.

As to this clonotype: Without the conserved terminal phenylalanine or tryptophan, this CDR3 likely stems from a read error. This sequence joins TRBV30 and TRBJ2-7; D may be TRBD2 (5 bases). The length of the CDR3 is 11 residues. Germline CDR1 is GTSNPN and CDR2 is SVGIG (reference sequence). The V gene lost 4 bases and the J gene lost 3 bases, with 7 bases spanning the gap. The CDR3 nucleotides are TGTGCCTGGACGGACTTCTACGAGCAGTACTCC. Translation gives CAWTDFYEQYS.

The chain employs TRBV6-2 or TRBV6-3 and TRBJ2-7; D gene ambiguous. The V end was cut by 5 bases, the J end by 0 bases, with 11 bases between. The germline gives CDR1 MNHEY, CDR2 SVGEGT. The CDR3 has 14 amino acids. The CDR3 loop is CASSIGYYSYEQYF. The DNA of the CDR3 is TGTGCCAGCAGTATAGGGTACTACTCCTACGAGCAGTACTTC.

About this clonotype itself: One end of the junction fails to match germline, which may point to a read error. The V and J genes are TRBV11-2 and TRBJ2-7, with 7 bases identical to TRBD1. The CDR3 consists of 15 residues. Germline CDR1 is SGHAT and CDR2 is FQNNGV. CDR3 sequence reads: CASSLPWTGENEHYF. CDR3 sequence (DNA): TGTGCCAGCAGCTTACCATGGACAGGTGAAAACGAGCACTACTTC. The full variable domain, with the rest looked up from reference TRBV11-2 and TRBJ2-7, is EAGVAQSPRYKIIEKRQSVAFWCNPISGHATLYWYQQILGQGPKLLIQFQNNGVVDDSQLPKDRFSAERLKGVDSTLKIQPAKLEDSAVYLCASSLPWTGENEHYFGPGTRLTVT.

Points on this clonotype: At one boundary the junction diverges from the germline segment, which might be a read error. This sequence joins TRBV4-1 and TRBJ2-2, with D unresolved. CDR1 MGHRA and CDR2 YSYEKL come from the germline V gene. The length of the CDR3 is 13 residues. As DNA, the CDR3 is TGCACCAGTAGCCACGCCGTAGCCGGGGAGCTGTTTTTT. Its protein is CTSSHAVAGELFF.

In its sample, this clonotype was seen a few times. V is TRBV29-1 and J is TRBJ2-3, with D tentatively TRBD2 (6 bases). This CDR3 region has 15 residues. The germline gives CDR1 SQVTM, CDR2 ANQGSEA. V lost 5 bases to trimming and J lost 14 bases, with 29 bases between them. The DNA for the CDR3 is TGCAGCGTTCAGGGCGGGGCCGGCATCACAGATACACGGTATTTT. Its translation: CSVQGGAGITDTRYF.

With regard to this clonotype: Sequence at one end of the junction differs from germline and may be a read error. The rearrangement joins TRBV7-9 to TRBJ2-2, with TRBD1 matching 10 bases. Germline V gives CDR1 SEHNR, CDR2 FQNEAQ (reference sequence). This CDR3 region has 15 residues. This CDR3 is CASRPGQAGTGELLF. CDR3 in DNA: TGTGCCAGCAGACCGGGACAGGCGGGGACAGGGGAGCTGCTTTTT.

Worth noting for this clonotype: No conserved phenylalanine or tryptophan is present at the end of the CDR3, so a read error is the likely explanation. The rearrangement uses TRBV5-4 and TRBJ2-1; 10 bases agree with TRBD2. The CDR3 is made up of 15 amino acids. CDR1 and CDR2 from the germline V gene are SGHNT and YYREEE (reference sequence). The CDR3 DNA is TGTGCCAGCAGCTTGGATCTAGCGGGAGCCAATAAGCAGTTCTCC. This gives the protein CASSLDLAGANKQFS.

Concerning this clonotype: One end of the junction is discordant with germline, which a read error may explain. V gene TRBV12-3 or TRBV12-4 combines with J gene TRBJ2-6, with D possibly TRBD2 on 6 matching bases. The CDR3 is 21 amino acids. The CDR3, as DNA: TGTGCCAGCAGTCTGACCCGACTAGTCCCAGGTCGGGCCTCTGGAGCCAACGTCCTAACTTTC. As protein: CASSLTRLVPGRASGANVLTF.

As to this clonotype: A junction boundary mismatches the germline segment, possibly from a read error. The rearrangement links TRBV4-1 to TRBJ2-1; TRBD1 is a possible D gene (7 bases). The CDR3 consists of 17 residues. CDR1 is MGHRA, CDR2 YSYEKL, per germline. The CDR3 here is CPSSPRGVAGGRSEQFF. As DNA, the CDR3 is TGCCCCAGCAGCCCCAGGGGGGTAGCTGGAGGGCGTAGTGAGCAGTTCTTC.

On this clonotype: At one end the junction does not follow the germline gene, possibly because of a read error. This chain joins TRBV6-2 or TRBV6-3 and TRBJ1-5, with D possibly matching TRBD1 (5 bases). The CDR3 sequence is 16 residues long. Germline V gene lookup returns CDR1 MNHEY and CDR2 SVGEGT. CDR3 coding DNA: TGTGCCAGCGCTCATACAGGCCAGCCAGTGAATCAGCCCCAGCGTTTT. Translating it yields CASAHTGQPVNQPQRF.

Comment on this clonotype: Germline is not matched at one junction end, which may reflect a read error. The gene calls are TRBV6-6 and TRBJ2-1; D may be TRBD1 or TRBD2 (6 bases each). This CDR3 contains 18 residues. CDR1 MNHNY and CDR2 SVGAGI come from the germline V gene (reference sequence). CDR3 protein: CASSYSIGGTSRQDEHFF. The CDR3 region has the DNA TGTGCCAGCAGTTACTCGATTGGGGGGACAAGCCGGCAGGATGAGCACTTCTTC.

As to this clonotype: A much larger clone lies a single base off, so this may be a read error. The chain is built from TRBV7-8 and TRBJ2-3; tentatively, D is TRBD1 (6 bases). CDR1 is SGHVS and CDR2 is FQNEAQ in the germline V gene. The CDR3 is made up of 13 amino acids. Trimming removed 2 bases from V and 9 bases from J, with 12 bases in between. CDR3 protein: CASSLKGESTQYF. CDR3 DNA: TGTGCCAGCAGCTTAAAGGGGGAGTCAACGCAGTATTTT.

With regard to this clonotype: The DNA is left out, because the CDR3 cannot be placed on it with certainty; the CDR3 is given as TCRdb lists it. The V and J genes are TRBV4-1 and TRBJ1-2; the DNA was not used to check the table's D call, TRBD1. CDR1 is MGHRA, CDR2 YSYEKL, per germline. Inclusive of both ends, the CDR3 amounts to 16 amino acids. This chain's CDR3 is CANSPSRDRGSYGCTF.

This clonotype was observed a single time. The junction shows a germline mismatch at one end, possibly a read error. The J gene is TRBJ2-1, the V gene TRBV6-5; a weak D match, TRBD2 (6 bases). The germline CDR1 and CDR2 sequences are MNHEY and SVGAGI. CDR3 length: 11 residues. The CDR3 loop is CASSQDREQFF. The CDR3 DNA reads as TGTGCCAGCAGTCAGGACCGGGAGCAATTCTTC.

In the case of this clonotype: A read error may produce the germline difference seen at one junction end. The chain is built from TRBV4-3 and TRBJ1-6, with D maybe TRBD1 (6 bases). This CDR3 has 13 residues. CDR1 is LGHNA and CDR2 is YSLEER in the germline V gene. The CDR3 coding sequence is TGCACCAGCAGCCCCGGACAGAATGCACCCCTCCACTTT. This gives the protein CTSSPGQNAPLHF.

Concerning this clonotype itself: One end of the junction fails to match germline, which may point to a read error. The chain has TRBV29-1 and TRBJ2-1; 8 positions match TRBD1. Germline loops: CDR1 SQVTM, CDR2 ANQGSEA. There are 18 residues in the CDR3. CDR3 in amino acids: CSVEGRQGSHPSYNEQFF. CDR3 bases: TGCAGTGTTGAGGGTCGACAGGGGTCCCACCCCTCCTACAATGAGCAGTTCTTC.

As concerns this clonotype: Sequence at one end of the junction differs from germline and may be a read error. The gene calls are TRBV29-1 and TRBJ2-2, with a possible D match to TRBD2 (6 bases). The CDR3 is made up of 15 amino acids. CDR1 and CDR2 (germline): SQVTM, ANQGSEA. CDR3 in amino acids: CSLGTGAANTGELFF. CDR3 nucleotide sequence: TGCAGCCTTGGGACTGGCGCGGCGAACACCGGGGAACTGTTTTTT.

The chain links TRBV3-1 to TRBJ1-5; D gene uncertain. Trimming removed 0 bases at V and 5 bases at J, with 8 bases between. CDR1 is LGHDT, CDR2 YNNKEL, per germline (reference sequence). CDR3 length: 14 amino acids. The CDR3 sequence is CASSQDPADQPQHF. CDR3 DNA: TGTGCCAGCAGCCAAGATCCGGCAGATCAGCCCCAGCATTTT.

Turning to this clonotype: A read error is likely, as this CDR3 ends without the conserved phenylalanine or tryptophan. The chain combines TRBV7-9 with TRBJ2-6; 8 positions agree with TRBD1. Germline V lookup: CDR1 SEHNR, CDR2 FQNEAQ (reference sequence). This CDR3 spans 20 amino acids. The CDR3 loop reads CASSLSYGQGFSGGANVLTI. The CDR3 bases are TGTGCCAGCAGCTTATCGTATGGACAGGGCTTCTCTGGAGGGGCCAACGTACTGACTATC.

Worth noting for this clonotype: At one boundary the junction diverges from the germline segment, which might be a read error. The chain is built from TRBV29-1 and TRBJ2-7; D perhaps matches TRBD1 (5 bases). The CDR3 has 13 amino acids. Germline assignment: CDR1 SQVTM and CDR2 ANQGSEA. CDR3 coding DNA: TGCGGCGTTGCCCTCCCACAGGCCTACGAGCGGTACTTC. The encoded protein is CGVALPQAYERYF.

A remark on this clonotype: The junction departs from germline at one end; a sequencing error may be responsible. The V gene is TRBV6-5, the J gene TRBJ1-2; D is undetermined. The CDR3 contains 13 residues. Germline V gene sequence: CDR1 MNHEY, CDR2 SVGAGI. Written as DNA, the CDR3 is TGTGCCAGTAGGGTCGGGGTCGACTACGGCTACACCTTC. Translated: CASRVGVDYGYTF.